The 8 T cell receptor beta chains in this list originate from one sample, sequenced in a study of T-cell reconstitution after alpha-beta-depleted transplantation in children. Unique molecular identifiers featured in how the TCRbeta library was prepared. Each CDR3 protein gets one entry after TCRdb re-called the PCR reads with MiXCR. The data show some 220,000 distinct CDR3 sequences, with roughly a tenth seen just once and under 30% held by the top ten. The sequencing here drew on PBMCs, taken before TCRalphabeta/CD19-depleted stem cell transplant. The receptor source for this set is a child younger than two with acute myeloid leukemia, due to receive a stem cell transplant.

In its sample, this clonotype was seen many times. The rearrangement links TRBV10-3 to TRBJ1-1; weak D call: TRBD1 (6 bases). CDR1 and CDR2 (germline): ENHRY, SYGVKD. The CDR3 consists of 11 residues. The V and J ends lost 6 bases and 7 bases respectively, with 9 bases between them. The CDR3 DNA sequence: TGTGCCATCAGGGAGACAGGTGAAGCTTTCTTT. This codes for CAIRETGEAFF.

In its sample, this clonotype was seen many times. This chain connects TRBV12-3 or TRBV12-4 to TRBJ2-7, with 11 bases lining up with TRBD2. V was clipped by 6 bases and J by 2 bases; unmatched bases: 6. This CDR3 comprises 15 residues. In DNA, the CDR3 is TGTGCCAGCAGGGGGGCTAGCGGGAGGACCTACGAGCAGTACTTC. The encoded protein is CASRGASGRTYEQYF.

V is TRBV4-1 and J is TRBJ2-2; 12 nucleotides match TRBD1. The CDR3 is made up of 16 amino acids. CDR1 and CDR2 from the germline V gene are MGHRA and YSYEKL. V trimming: 2 bases; J trimming: 7 bases; junction bases outside the gene matches: 5. The chain's CDR3 is CASSQPGQGAIGELFF. Written as DNA, the CDR3 is TGCGCCAGCAGCCAACCGGGACAGGGGGCGATCGGGGAGCTGTTTTTT.

Concerning this clonotype: A much larger clone differs by one base, so this may be a read error. The chain links TRBV28 to TRBJ2-7; D may be TRBD1 (5 bases). The CDR3 has 14 amino acids. Trimming stripped 9 bases from V and 0 bases from J, with 15 bases between. CDR1 and CDR2 from the germline V gene are MDHEN and SYDVKM. The CDR3 DNA reads TGTGCCAGAGTCCCTAGGGGCGGCTCCTACGAGCAGTACTTC. It specifies CARVPRGGSYEQYF.

This clonotype was detected many times. The V gene is TRBV28, the J gene TRBJ2-7, with 8 bases that match TRBD1. The trim removed 6 bases at V and 4 bases at J, leaving 11 bases unmatched. CDR3 size: 15 residues. CDR1 is MDHEN, CDR2 SYDVKM, per germline. CDR3 residues: CASSLNRGFSYEQYF. DNA of the CDR3: TGTGCCAGCAGCCTAAACAGGGGGTTTTCTTACGAGCAGTACTTC.

This clonotype was seen once. The chain uses TRBV5-6 and TRBJ2-5; D could derive from TRBD1 or TRBD2 (5 bases each). The germline V gene encodes CDR1 SGHDT and CDR2 YYEEEE. V lost 4 bases and J lost 3, with 10 bases in between. The CDR3 length is 13 residues. The CDR3 is CASSPGQKETQYF. The CDR3 nucleotides are TGTGCCAGCAGCCCGGGGCAGAAAGAGACCCAGTACTTC.

This clonotype has ten or more counts. The V call is TRBV7-2, the J call TRBJ2-7; no definite D call. Germline CDR1 reads SGHTA; CDR2 reads FQGNSA. The CDR3 runs 13 residues. The V end was cut by 3 bases, the J end by 0 bases, with 6 bases between. Written as DNA, the CDR3 is TGTGCCAGCAGCTTTTATAGCTCCTACGAGCAGTACTTC. This translates into CASSFYSSYEQYF.

This clonotype was found many times. The V call is TRBV11-2, the J call TRBJ2-1; 7 positions agree with TRBD2. The germline CDR1 and CDR2 sequences are SGHAT and FQNNGV. The CDR3 totals 15 residues. The junction had 10 bases not matched to a gene; V was cut back by 5 bases and J by 6 bases. The CDR3 sequence is CASSPPRGRTNEQFF. The CDR3 nucleotides read TGTGCCAGCAGCCCCCCCCGCGGGAGAACCAATGAGCAGTTCTTC.